This T cell receptor (beta chain) was found in a study of T-cell reconstitution after alpha-beta-depleted transplantation in children (dated by TCRdb to the mid-2010s). Notes on the research overall: The study quantitatively tracked T-cell immune reconstitution after TCRalphabeta/CD19-depleted allogeneic hematopoietic cell transplantation in children using TCR repertoire profiling.

This clonotype came up many times. The antigen it recognizes is unknown. It has no much larger one-base neighbor in the sample; base qualities were not kept. In the paper's terms, the treatment or condition label means: allogeneic hematopoietic cell transplantation with graft depleted of TCRalphabeta T cells and CD19 B cells. TCRalphabeta/CD19-depleted allogeneic hematopoietic cell grafts were given to the transplant recipients, all of whom were children. The paper as a whole reports these results and caveats: The apparently early alphabetaT-cell count recovery about two months after transplant was reportedly dependent on only several hundred rapidly expanded clones derived from non-depleted graft cells. In some patients, high TCRbeta diversity at day 60 was attributed to recipient T cells and intrathymic progenitors that had survived conditioning. Hyperexpanded clone frequencies declined over subsequent months; after one year, T-cell counts and TCRbeta diversity were mostly attributed to newly produced T cells.

The CDR3, from cysteine to phenylalanine, totals 15 residues. CDR3 DNA only is kept here, 45 bases in frame from base 1. CDR1 and CDR2 were assigned from the germline V gene as SGHRS and YFSETQ. The junction shows trimming of 2 bases on V and 1 base on J, plus 13 bases between the germline ends. The library was produced with PCR. The run used an Illumina HiSeq 2500. To normalize quantification of the TCRbeta repertoire, the TCR libraries were built with molecular barcoding that relied on unique molecular identifiers. Using fastp at Q25 and MiXCR, TCRdb reprocessed the public reads and kept productive beta chains. Each CDR3 protein appears once, grouped with its most common genes and DNA. Within this sample are hundreds of thousands of distinct CDR3 sequences, with around 14% of them counted one time only. The top ten constitute about 0.79% of the sample.

Sequencing was performed on PBMCs, taken before TCRalphabeta/CD19-depleted stem cell transplant. The TCR was taken from a girl aged 2 to 10 with congenital amegakaryocytic thrombocytopenia, due to receive a stem cell transplant. The rearranged chain carries TRBV5-1 and TRBJ2-7, and possibly TRBD2, on 5 matching bases. The CDR3 protein is CASSFFLGVSYEQYF. The sequence in DNA is TGCGCCAGCAGCTTTTTTCTCGGGGTATCCTACGAGCAGTACTTC.